Each of the 4 T cell receptor beta chains below was sequenced from the same sample in a study of PD-L1 blockade in urothelial cancer. The assay was immunoSEQ multiplex PCR, and TCRdb's table has in-frame clones only and misses some. Seen here are over 45,000 clones, around 84% observed once, and the top ten hold less than 3.5%. Sample: PBMCs, taken around atezolizumab (anti-PD-L1) treatment. The receptors come from a man aged 45-60 years with urothelial cancer.

Only a few counts were recorded for this clone. This chain joins TRBV19 and TRBJ2-5; no reliable D call. Germline CDR1 is LNHDA and CDR2 is SQIVND (reference sequence). The CDR3 length is 14 residues. Trimming shortened V by 1 base and J by 7 bases, and 13 bases separated the two germline ends. CDR3 nucleotides: TGTGCCAGTAGTATAGGTCGCACATCGGGGACCCAGTACTTC. It encodes CASSIGRTSGTQYF.

The V gene is TRBV27, the J gene TRBJ2-2; the D is unclear. This CDR3 contains 18 residues. Trimming removed 6 bases at V and 1 base at J, with 21 bases between. Germline CDR1 is MNHEY and CDR2 is SMNVEV (reference sequence). The CDR3 region has the DNA TGTGCCAGCAGCCCCCGAGCTTTGGCACAGAAGAACACCGGGGAGCTGTTTTTT. As protein: CASSPRALAQKNTGELFF.

CDR3 coding DNA: TGTGCCAGCAGCCCCCAAAATTCACCCCTCCACTTT. Its translation: CASSPQNSPLHF. The V and J genes are TRBV7-9 and TRBJ1-6; unclear D gene. The germline V and J ends were trimmed by 5 bases and 7 bases, with 6 bases remaining between them. The CDR3 runs 12 residues. Germline V gene lookup returns CDR1 SEHNR and CDR2 FQNEAQ (reference sequence). The full variable domain, in which reference TRBV7-9 and TRBJ1-6 provide the parts outside the CDR3, is DTGVSQNPRHKITKRGQNVTFRCDPISEHNRLYWYRQTLGQGPEFLTYFQNEAQLEKSRLLSDRFSAERPKGSFSTLEIQRTEQGDSAMYLCASSPQNSPLHFGNGTRLTVT.

The chain has TRBV18 and TRBJ2-1; 8 nucleotides agree with TRBD2. V shed 5 bases, J shed 10 bases, and the junction held 4 bases outside the gene matches. Germline V lookup: CDR1 KGHSH, CDR2 LQKENI. The CDR3 length is 12 residues. This CDR3 reads CASSSRLAEQFF. The CDR3 DNA reads TGTGCCAGCTCATCCCGACTAGCGGAGCAGTTCTTC.